Listed below are T cell receptor beta chains from one sample, sequenced in a study of beta chain features in type 1 diabetes. Repertoires were generated with immunoSEQ multiplex PCR, while TCRdb's copy carries only in-frame clones and drops some. This sample has 150,000 or so clones, with roughly a tenth found just once. Material: central memory CD4+ T cells from blood. The receptors here all came from a young man in good health. CDR3s include the opening cysteine and the closing phenylalanine or tryptophan. Rows may omit the clone size; those that give it use once, few, many or a size class.

abundance	len	j_gene	v_gene	CDR3aa
few	15	TRBJ1-4	TRBV7-2	CASSLLQGAFVKLFF
.	15	TRBJ1-2	TRBV7-8	CASSFHGDRGDGYTF
.	17	TRBJ2-1	TRBV4-1	CASSHKMVGGGDSEQFF
.	13	TRBJ2-3	TRBV25-1	CASSLSGSDTQYF
few	13	TRBJ1-2	TRBV7-2	CASSQTGNYGYTF
.	17	TRBJ1-5	TRBV9	CASSVAYETVGNQPQHF
.	16	TRBJ1-6	TRBV5-4	CASSSTVLSYNSPLHF
few	20	TRBJ2-6	TRBV4-3	CASSQFTRRENPTGANVLTF
.	13	TRBJ1-1	TRBV7-2	CASSLDRNTEAFF
few	15	TRBJ1-1	TRBV5-1	CASTTLAGGNTEAFF
few	16	TRBJ2-5	TRBV18	CASSPTTSGGRETQYF
.	15	TRBJ2-5	TRBV25-1	CASRRTSGAGETQYF
many	11	TRBJ2-7	TRBV28	CASSPSREQYF
few	16	TRBJ2-2	TRBV5-1	CASSSRTGGNTGELFF
few	13	TRBJ2-7	TRBV18	CASSSSGDHEQYF
.	16	TRBJ2-3	TRBV7-2	CASSRGEGGGTDTQYF
few	19	TRBJ2-4	TRBV5-1	CASSLAPWGRTERKNIQYF
.	15	TRBJ2-3	TRBV5-1	CASRVGGEGTDTQYF
.	16	TRBJ1-1	TRBV25-1	CASSVNRQGRWTEAFF
many	12	TRBJ2-1	TRBV29-1	CSVGREGHEQFF
few	16	TRBJ2-1	TRBV9	CASSVVSAGEYNEQFF